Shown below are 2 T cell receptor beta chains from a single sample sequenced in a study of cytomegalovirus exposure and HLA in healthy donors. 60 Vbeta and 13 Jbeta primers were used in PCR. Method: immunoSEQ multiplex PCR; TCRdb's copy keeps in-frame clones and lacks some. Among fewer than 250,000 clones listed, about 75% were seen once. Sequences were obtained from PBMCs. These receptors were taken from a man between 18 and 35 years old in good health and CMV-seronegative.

CDR3 coding DNA: TGTGCCAGCGGGACTACTCTTCAAGAGACCCAGTACTTC. Its protein is CASGTTLQETQYF. V gene TRBV5-4 combines with J gene TRBJ2-5, with TRBD2 matching over 7 bases. Germline CDR1 reads SGHNT; CDR2 reads YYREEE (reference sequence). V was pared by 7 bases and J by 2 bases, with 5 bases of the junction left unmatched. The CDR3 has 13 amino acids. Supplemented by reference TRBV5-4 and TRBJ2-5, the full variable domain reads ETGVTQSPTHLIKTRGQQVTLRCSSQSGHNTVSWYQQALGQGPQFIFQYYREEENGRGNFPPRFSGLQFPNYSSELNVNALELDDSALYLCASGTTLQETQYFGPGTRLLVL.

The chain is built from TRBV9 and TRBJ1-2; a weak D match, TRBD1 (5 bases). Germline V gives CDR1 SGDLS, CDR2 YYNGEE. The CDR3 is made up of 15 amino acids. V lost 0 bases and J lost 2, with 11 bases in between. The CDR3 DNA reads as TGTGCCAGCAGCGTAGTTCAGGGAGGGAACTATGGCTACACCTTC. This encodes CASSVVQGGNYGYTF. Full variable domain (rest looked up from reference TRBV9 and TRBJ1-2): DSGVTQTPKHLITATGQRVTLRCSPRSGDLSVYWYQQSLDQGLQFLIQYYNGEERAKGNILERFSAQQFPDLHSELNLSSLELGDSALYFCASSVVQGGNYGYTFGSGTRLTVV.